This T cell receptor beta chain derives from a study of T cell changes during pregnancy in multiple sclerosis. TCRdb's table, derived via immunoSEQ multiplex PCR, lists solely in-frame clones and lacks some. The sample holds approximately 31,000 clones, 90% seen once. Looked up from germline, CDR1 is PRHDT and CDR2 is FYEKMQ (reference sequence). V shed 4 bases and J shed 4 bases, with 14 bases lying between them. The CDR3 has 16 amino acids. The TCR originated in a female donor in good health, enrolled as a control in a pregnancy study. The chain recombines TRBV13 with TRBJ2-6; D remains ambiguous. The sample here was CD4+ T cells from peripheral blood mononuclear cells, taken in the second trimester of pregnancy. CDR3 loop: CASSSALTGGANVLTF. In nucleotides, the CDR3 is TGTGCCAGCAGCTCCGCCCTCACCGGGGGGGCCAACGTCCTGACTTTC. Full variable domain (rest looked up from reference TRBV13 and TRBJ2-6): AAGVIQSPRHLIKEKRETATLKCYPIPRHDTVYWYQQGPGQDPQFLISFYEKMQSDKGSIPDRFSAQQFSDYHSELNMSSLELGDSALYFCASSSALTGGANVLTFGAGSRLTVL.